A few counts support the clone carrying this T cell receptor (beta chain). The authors prepared the TCRbeta library with unique molecular identifiers. TCRdb used MiXCR to reprocess the PCR reads, holding one entry per CDR3 protein. The repertoire holds about 640,000 distinct CDR3 sequences, with about 15% as singletons. This specimen belongs to a study of T-cell reconstitution after alpha-beta-depleted transplantation in children. CDR3 size: 15 residues. V shed 7 bases, J shed 0 bases, and the junction held 6 bases outside the gene matches. The V gene's germline CDR1 is MNHEY and CDR2 SMNVEV (reference sequence).

This receptor was obtained from a human donor who donated a stem cell graft to a child with acute myeloid leukemia. This chain joins TRBV27 and TRBJ2-1; 7 nucleotides agree with TRBD2. The sample here was PBMCs from the stem cell graft donor, taken from the stem cell graft. CDR3 in DNA: TGTGCCAGCAAGATCCGGGGGGTCTCCTACAATGAGCAGTTCTTC. As protein: CASKIRGVSYNEQFF.